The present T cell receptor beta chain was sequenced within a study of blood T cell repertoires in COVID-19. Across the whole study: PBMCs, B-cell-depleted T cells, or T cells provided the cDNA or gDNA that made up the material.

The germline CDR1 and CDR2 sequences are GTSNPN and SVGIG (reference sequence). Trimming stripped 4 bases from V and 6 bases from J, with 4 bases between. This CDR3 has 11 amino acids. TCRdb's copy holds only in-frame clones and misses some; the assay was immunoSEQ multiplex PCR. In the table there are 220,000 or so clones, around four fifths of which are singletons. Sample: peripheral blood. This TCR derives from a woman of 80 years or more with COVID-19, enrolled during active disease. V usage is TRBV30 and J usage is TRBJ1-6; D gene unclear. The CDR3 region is CAWTFNSPLHF. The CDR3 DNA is TGTGCCTGGACATTTAATTCACCCCTCCACTTT.